This paragraph reports one T cell receptor (beta chain). Its antigen is currently unknown. Patients included in sequencing had previously demonstrated CD8+CD57+ cell expansion by flow cytometry. A severe acquired aplastic anemia diagnosis applied to all patients. The J segment lost 0 bases and the V segment lost 2 bases, leaving 1 base of the junction unmatched. CDR1 and CDR2 from the germline V gene are DFQATT and SNEGSKA (reference sequence). The CDR3 has 13 amino acids. This entry comes from a study of CD8+CD57+ T cells in acquired aplastic anemia. Study-level information: An average of roughly 3 ug of DNA was obtained from sorted CD4+ and CD8+ cells. Study-level findings and limits: Comparison of patients with controls identified roughly 27 shared CD8+ CDR3 sequences.

According to the study, genomic DNA was the template for TCR beta VDJ and CDR3 profiling. TCRdb itself ran the reads through MiXCR, one entry per CDR3 protein. The sample lists hundreds of thousands of distinct CDR3 sequences; roughly a third were seen once. The sequenced sample consisted of sorted CD4+, CD8+, or CD8+CD57+ T cells (not recorded which) from PBMCs. The TCR comes from a human donor with aplastic anemia. V usage is TRBV20-1 and J usage is TRBJ2-7; 7 bases are a match to TRBD2. CDR3 loop: CSARPGGSYEQYF. The CDR3 nucleotides read TGCAGTGCTAGACCGGGGGGCTCCTACGAGCAGTACTTC.